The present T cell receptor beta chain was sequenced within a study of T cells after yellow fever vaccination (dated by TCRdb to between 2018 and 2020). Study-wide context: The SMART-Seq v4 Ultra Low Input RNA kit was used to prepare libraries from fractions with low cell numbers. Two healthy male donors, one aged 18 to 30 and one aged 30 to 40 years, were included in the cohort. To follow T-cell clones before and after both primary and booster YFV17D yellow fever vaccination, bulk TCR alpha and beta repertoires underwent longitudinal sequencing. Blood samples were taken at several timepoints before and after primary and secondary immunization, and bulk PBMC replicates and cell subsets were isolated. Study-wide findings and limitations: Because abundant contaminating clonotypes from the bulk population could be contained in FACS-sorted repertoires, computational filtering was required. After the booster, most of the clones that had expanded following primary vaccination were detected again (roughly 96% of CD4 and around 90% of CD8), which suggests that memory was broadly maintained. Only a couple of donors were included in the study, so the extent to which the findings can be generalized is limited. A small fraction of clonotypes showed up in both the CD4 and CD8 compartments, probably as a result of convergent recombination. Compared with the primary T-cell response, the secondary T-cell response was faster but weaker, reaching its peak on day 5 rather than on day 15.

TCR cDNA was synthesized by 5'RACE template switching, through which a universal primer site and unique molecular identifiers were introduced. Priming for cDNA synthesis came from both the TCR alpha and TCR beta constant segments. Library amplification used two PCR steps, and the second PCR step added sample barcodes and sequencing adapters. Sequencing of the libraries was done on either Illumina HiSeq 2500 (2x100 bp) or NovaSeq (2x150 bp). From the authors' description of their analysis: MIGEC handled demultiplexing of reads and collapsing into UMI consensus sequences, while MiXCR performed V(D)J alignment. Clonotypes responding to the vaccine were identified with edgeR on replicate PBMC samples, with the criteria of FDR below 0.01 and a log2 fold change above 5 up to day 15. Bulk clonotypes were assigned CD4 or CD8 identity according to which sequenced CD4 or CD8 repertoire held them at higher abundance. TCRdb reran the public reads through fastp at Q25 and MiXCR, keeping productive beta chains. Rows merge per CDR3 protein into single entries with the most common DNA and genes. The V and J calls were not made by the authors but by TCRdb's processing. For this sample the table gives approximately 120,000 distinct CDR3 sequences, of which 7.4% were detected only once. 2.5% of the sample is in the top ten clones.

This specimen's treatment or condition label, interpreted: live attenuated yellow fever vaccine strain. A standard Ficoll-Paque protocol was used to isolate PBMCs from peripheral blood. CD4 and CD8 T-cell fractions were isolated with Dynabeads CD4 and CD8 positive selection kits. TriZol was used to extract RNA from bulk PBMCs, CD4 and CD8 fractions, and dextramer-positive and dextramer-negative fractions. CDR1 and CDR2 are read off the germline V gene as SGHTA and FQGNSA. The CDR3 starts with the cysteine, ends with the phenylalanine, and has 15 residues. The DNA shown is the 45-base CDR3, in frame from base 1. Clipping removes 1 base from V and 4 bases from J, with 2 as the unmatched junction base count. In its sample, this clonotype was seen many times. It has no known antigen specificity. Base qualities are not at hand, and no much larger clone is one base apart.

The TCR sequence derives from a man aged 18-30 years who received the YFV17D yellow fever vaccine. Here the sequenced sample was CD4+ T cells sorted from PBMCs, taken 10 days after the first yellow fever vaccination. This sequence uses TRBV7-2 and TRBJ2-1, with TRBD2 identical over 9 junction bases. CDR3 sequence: CASSLGGGDYNEQFF. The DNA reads TGTGCCAGCAGCTTAGGCGGGGGGGATTACAATGAGCAGTTCTTC. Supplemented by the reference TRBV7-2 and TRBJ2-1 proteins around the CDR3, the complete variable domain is GAGVSQSPSNKVTEKGKDVELRCDPISGHTALYWYRQSLGQGLEFLIYFQGNSAPDKSGLPSDRFSAERTGGSVSTLTIQRTQQEDSAVYLCASSLGGGDYNEQFFGPGTRLTVL.